Listed below are T cell receptor beta chains from one sample, sequenced in a study of T cells in tumors after PD-1 blockade. TCRdb's table, derived via immunoSEQ multiplex PCR, lists solely in-frame clones and lacks some. Of 20,000 to 25,000 clones in the sample, 78% are singletons; the top ten hold 20% to 30%. The source material was PBMCs, sampled before anti-PD-1 treatment. The receptors here all came from a human donor with basal cell carcinoma. CDR3s include the opening cysteine and the closing phenylalanine or tryptophan. D genes are given only for firm matches. Clone sizes are given selectively: once, few, many, or a class where the clone is expanded.

J gene,D gene,V gene,clone size,CDR3 DNA,CDR3 protein
TRBJ2-7,-,TRBV6-5,-,TGTGCCAGCAGGGGAGATGTTGGTGGCTCCTACGAGCAGTACTTC,CASRGDVGGSYEQYF
TRBJ2-7,TRBD2,TRBV4-1,once,TGCGCCAGCAGCCGACTAGCGGGAGAGACCTCCTACGAGCAGTACTTC,CASSRLAGETSYEQYF
TRBJ2-1,TRBD2,TRBV6-5,-,TGTGCCAGCAGTTCACGGCCCCCGGGACTAGCCTTTGAGCAGTTCTTC,CASSSRPPGLAFEQFF
TRBJ2-2,-,TRBV19,-,TGTGCCAGTAGTATAGGACAGAACACCGGGGAGCTGTTTTTT,CASSIGQNTGELFF
TRBJ2-1,-,TRBV2,-,TGTCCCCGCAGTGACGGGTGGGCGCGGGTGGGGAGCTCCTACAATGAGCAGTTCTTC,CPRSDGWARVGSSYNEQFF
TRBJ2-6,TRBD1,TRBV27,-,TGTGCCAGCAGTTTCCGACGGGACAGCCACTCTGGGGCCAACGTCCTGACTTTC,CASSFRRDSHSGANVLTF
TRBJ2-1,-,TRBV7-9,few,TGTGCCAGCAGCTTAGTGAAGGAATATGACAATGAGCAGTTCTTC,CASSLVKEYDNEQFF
TRBJ2-2,-,TRBV2,-,TGTGCCAGCAGTGAGGGTACCGGGGAGCTGTTTTTT,CASSEGTGELFF
TRBJ2-2,-,TRBV6-2/TRBV6-3,-,TGTGCCAGCAGTTACGACTACAGCACCGGGGAGCTGTTTTTT,CASSYDYSTGELFF
TRBJ2-2,-,TRBV2,few,TGTGCCAGCAGGGACACTAGGAACACCGGGGAGCTGTTTTTT,CASRDTRNTGELFF
TRBJ1-2,-,TRBV7-2,-,TGTGCCAGCAGAAACACTGAGAACTATGGCTACACCTTC,CASRNTENYGYTF
TRBJ2-1,-,TRBV24-1,-,TGTCCCACCTGTCATGGGGGGGCGGGGGCGGGGAGCTCCTACAATGAGCAGTTCTTC,CPTCHGGAGAGSSYNEQFF
TRBJ2-2,-,TRBV6-5,-,TGTGCCAGCACGACGAGGGGCACCGGGGAGCTGTTTTTT,CASTTRGTGELFF
TRBJ1-5,TRBD1,TRBV18,-,TGTGCCAGCTCCGACAGGGGTGAACAGCCCCAGCATTTT,CASSDRGEQPQHF
TRBJ2-1,TRBD2,TRBV6-1,-,TGTGCCAGCAGTGAAGGGGCGGGAGTTTTTGAGCAGTTCTTC,CASSEGAGVFEQFF
TRBJ2-7,TRBD1,TRBV28,medium-sized,TGTGCCAGCAGTTTGACCAGGGACAGGCCTTACGAGCAGTACTTC,CASSLTRDRPYEQYF
TRBJ2-3,-,TRBV24-1,-,TGTGCCACCAGTGGCGACCGTCCGGCAGATACGCAGTATTTT,CATSGDRPADTQYF
TRBJ2-7,TRBD2,TRBV9,-,TGTGCCAGCAGCGTTACTAGCGGGACCCACGAGCAGTACTTC,CASSVTSGTHEQYF